This T cell receptor (beta chain) was recorded in a study of shared clonotypes between healthy human individuals. Findings of the study overall: Larger estimated richness was generally recorded for naive subsets relative to memory subsets.

Concerning this clone: Its cognate antigen is unknown.

Assay execution took place at the deep level. For each subset, genomic DNA was distributed in equal portions over several immunoSEQ plates. Measured with immunoSEQ multiplex PCR; TCRdb has only the in-frame clones, and not every one. This sample has about 750,000 clones, with almost 95% found just once. CD45RO-negative, CCR7-positively selected cells formed the naive CD8 fraction, excluding terminally differentiated effector memory CD45RA+ cells. None of the donors, who were healthy HIV-negative adults, had recently had acute infections or vaccinations. V gave up 7 bases and J gave up 4 bases, with 26 bases separating them. Per the germline V gene, CDR1 is LNHDA and CDR2 is SQIVND (reference sequence). CDR3 size: 17 residues.

The chain uses TRBV19 and TRBJ2-7; D may be TRBD2 (7 bases). This TCR was recovered from a man aged 25 to 40 in good health. The sample taken for sequencing was naive CD8+ T cells sorted from blood. The CDR3 protein is CASNPGGREGPNYEQYF. Written as DNA, the CDR3 is TGTGCCAGTAACCCGGGGGGCAGGGAGGGTCCCAATTACGAGCAGTACTTC.